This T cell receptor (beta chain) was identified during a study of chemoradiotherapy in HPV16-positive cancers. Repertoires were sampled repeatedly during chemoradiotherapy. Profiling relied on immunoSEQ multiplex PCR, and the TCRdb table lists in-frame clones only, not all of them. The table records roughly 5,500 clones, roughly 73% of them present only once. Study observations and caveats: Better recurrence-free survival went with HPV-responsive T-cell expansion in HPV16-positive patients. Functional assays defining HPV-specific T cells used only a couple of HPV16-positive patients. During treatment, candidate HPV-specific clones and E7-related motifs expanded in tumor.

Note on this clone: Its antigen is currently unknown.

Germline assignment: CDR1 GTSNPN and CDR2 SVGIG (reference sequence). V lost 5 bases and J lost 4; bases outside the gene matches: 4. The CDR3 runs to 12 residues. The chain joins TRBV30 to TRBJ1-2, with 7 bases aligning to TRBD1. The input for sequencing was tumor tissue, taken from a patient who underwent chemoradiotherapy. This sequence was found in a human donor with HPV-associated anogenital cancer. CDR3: CAWGDSFYGYTF. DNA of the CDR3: TGTGCCTGGGGGGACAGCTTCTATGGCTACACCTTC.